This T cell receptor (beta chain) comes out of a study of PD-1 blockade in classical Hodgkin lymphoma (dated by TCRdb to 2018 to 2020). Notes on the research overall: Nivolumab dosing was 3 mg/kg intravenously every 2 weeks, continuing until either disease progression or unacceptable toxicity. To define a peripheral blood immune signature of response to PD-1 blockade in classical Hodgkin lymphoma, the study combined TCR beta sequencing with CyTOF. Findings and caveats that apply to the study as a whole: CD4+ but not CD8+ TCR diversity rose significantly by C4D1 (p=0.0027 vs p=0.16), most apparent in complete responders (p=0.02). Baseline TCR diversity was reported to be lower in newly diagnosed patients than in healthy donors, and even lower in relapsed/refractory patients. Diversity was lower in patients who began nivolumab less than 1 year after ASCT, so these patients were left out of later analyses to avoid confounding by immune reconstitution. The study covered only a single clinical trial cohort, and the causes of the repertoire differences, possibly disease activity or prior therapy, were still not defined. Among trial patients, those achieving complete response had baseline diversity similar to that of newly diagnosed patients, while diversity was significantly lower in partial responders and progressors.

The Qiagen DNeasy kit was used to extract genomic DNA both from unsorted PBMCs and from the negatively selected CD4+ and CD8+ fractions. TCR beta CDR3 regions were amplified by immunoSEQ multiplex PCR using primers annealing to V and J segments. A synthetic immune receptor repertoire was used to minimize amplification bias, and any residual bias was removed computationally once sequencing was done. Per the original workflow: Repertoire diversity was quantified as the Shannon entropy index using custom Python scripts. Unsorted, CD4+ and CD8+ repertoires were examined separately, except in combined analyses, for which CD4+ and CD8+ sequences were merged in silico. A clone was considered expanded if an increase in frequency of at least 2-fold after treatment relative to C1D1 was found, and a pseudocount of 0.5 was applied to clones undetected at baseline. Clones with 0 or 1 copy at C1D1 were defined as singleton clones, while clones with 2 or more copies were defined as non-singleton clones. Clones expanded in unsorted samples were annotated as CD4+, CD8+ or unknown by matching protein sequences in sorted samples from the same patient. Wilcoxon tests were applied to paired samples to test diversity changes from C1D1 to C4D1. TCRdb retrieved this table from immuneACCESS and kept in-frame rearrangements only. Not all clones are present; in checked studies, unresolved V genes account for under half, and no reason is known for the remainder. V and J calls and clone size are as listed in that table; D and trimming were resolved from the DNA. The sample table lists 42,000 or so clones, roughly 86% of them with a count of one. Jointly, the top ten make up around 5% of the sample.

The time point label here, explained by the study, means: cycle 2 day 1 (C2D1) of nivolumab. Every trial patient had relapsed following autologous stem cell transplantation, and prior brentuximab vedotin exposure was what differed among cohorts A, B and C. A total of around 59 patients with relapsed/refractory classical Hodgkin lymphoma made up the trial cohort, and each patient's best overall response was complete response, partial response or progressive disease. Trial patients were treated with single-agent nivolumab in the multi-cohort phase II CheckMate 205 trial. An independent review committee assessed best overall response by applying the 2007 International Working Group response criteria. Trial PBMCs were collected immediately before nivolumab initiation (C1D1) and during therapy at cycle 2 day 1 and cycle 4 day 1. Peripheral blood was collected in 8 mL Vacutainer Cell Preparation Tubes, from which PBMCs were isolated by centrifugation and then cryopreserved.

The CDR3 starts with the cysteine, ends with the phenylalanine, and has 16 residues. Of all the DNA, just the CDR3 is kept, 48 bases in frame from base 1. The germline V gene sets CDR1 to SGHTA and CDR2 to FQGNSA. Trimming costs V 5 bases and J 7 bases, and their ends lie 23 bases apart. Worth noting for this clone: Which antigen it targets is not known. Base qualities are not provided; no much larger clone lies one nucleotide away.

The rearrangement combines TRBV7-2 with TRBJ1-2; the D gene lacks a confident call. The sequence was obtained from a human donor with classical Hodgkin lymphoma. The sample here was peripheral blood mononuclear cells (PBMCs), taken before the second cycle of nivolumab. The CDR3 region: CASSEAKWQLSGGYTF. The DNA sequence reads TGTGCCAGCAGCGAAGCTAAGTGGCAGCTCTCGGGTGGCTACACCTTC. The variable domain in full, with residues beyond the CDR3 obtained from the reference TRBV7-2 and TRBJ1-2 genes, is GAGVSQSPSNKVTEKGKDVELRCDPISGHTALYWYRQSLGQGLEFLIYFQGNSAPDKSGLPSDRFSAERTGGSVSTLTIQRTQQEDSAVYLCASSEAKWQLSGGYTFGSGTRLTVV.